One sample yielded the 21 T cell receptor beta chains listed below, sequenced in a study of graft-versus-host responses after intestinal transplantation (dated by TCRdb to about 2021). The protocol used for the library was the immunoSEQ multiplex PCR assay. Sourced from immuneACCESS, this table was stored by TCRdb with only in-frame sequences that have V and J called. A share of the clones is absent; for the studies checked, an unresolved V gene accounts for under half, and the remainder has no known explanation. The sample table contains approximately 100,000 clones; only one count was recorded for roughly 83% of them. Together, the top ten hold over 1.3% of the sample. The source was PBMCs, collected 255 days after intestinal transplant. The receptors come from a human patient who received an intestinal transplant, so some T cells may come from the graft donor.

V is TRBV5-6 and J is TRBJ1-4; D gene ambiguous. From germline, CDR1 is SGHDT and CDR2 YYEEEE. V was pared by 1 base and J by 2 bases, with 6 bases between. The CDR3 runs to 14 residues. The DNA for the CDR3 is TGTGCCAGCAGCTTGTGTCTTACTAATGAAAAACTGTTTTTT. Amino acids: CASSLCLTNEKLFF.

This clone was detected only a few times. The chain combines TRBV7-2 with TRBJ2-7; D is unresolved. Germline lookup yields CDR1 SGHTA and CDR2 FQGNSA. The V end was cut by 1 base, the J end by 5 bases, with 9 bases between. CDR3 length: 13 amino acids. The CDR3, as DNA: TGTGCCAGCAGCTTAGTCCATGGAAACGAGCAGTACTTC. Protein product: CASSLVHGNEQYF.

In DNA form, the CDR3 reads TGCGCCAGCAGCCAATGGGACAGGGACAATGAGCAGTTCTTC. Encoded protein: CASSQWDRDNEQFF. The rearrangement joins TRBV4-1 to TRBJ2-1, with 9 bases fitting TRBD1. The V segment lost 2 bases and the J segment 5 bases; nucleotides outside the gene matches: 1. CDR3 length: 14 amino acids. Germline-derived CDR1 and CDR2 are MGHRA and YSYEKL.

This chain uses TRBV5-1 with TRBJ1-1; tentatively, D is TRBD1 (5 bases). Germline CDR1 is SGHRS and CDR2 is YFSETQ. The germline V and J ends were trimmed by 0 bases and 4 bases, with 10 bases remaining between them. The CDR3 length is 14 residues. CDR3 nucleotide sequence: TGCGCCAGCAGCTTGGGGTGGGGGGTCACTGAAGCTTTCTTT. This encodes CASSLGWGVTEAFF. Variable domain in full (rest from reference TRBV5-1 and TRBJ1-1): KAGVTQTPRYLIKTRGQQVTLSCSPISGHRSVSWYQQTPGQGLQFLFEYFSETQRNKGNFPGRFSGRQFSNSRSEMNVSTLELGDSALYLCASSLGWGVTEAFFGQGTRLTVV.

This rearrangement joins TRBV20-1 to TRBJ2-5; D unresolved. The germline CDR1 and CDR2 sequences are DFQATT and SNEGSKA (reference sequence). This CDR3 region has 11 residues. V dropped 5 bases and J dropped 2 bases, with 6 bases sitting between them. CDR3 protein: CSAGHQETQYF. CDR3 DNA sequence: TGCAGTGCTGGCCATCAAGAGACCCAGTACTTC.

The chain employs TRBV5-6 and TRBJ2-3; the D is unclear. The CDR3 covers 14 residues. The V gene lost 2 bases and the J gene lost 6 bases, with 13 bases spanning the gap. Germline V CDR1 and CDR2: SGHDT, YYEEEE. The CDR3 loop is CASSLVWVVDTQYF. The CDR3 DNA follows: TGTGCCAGCAGCTTAGTGTGGGTGGTGGATACGCAGTATTTT.

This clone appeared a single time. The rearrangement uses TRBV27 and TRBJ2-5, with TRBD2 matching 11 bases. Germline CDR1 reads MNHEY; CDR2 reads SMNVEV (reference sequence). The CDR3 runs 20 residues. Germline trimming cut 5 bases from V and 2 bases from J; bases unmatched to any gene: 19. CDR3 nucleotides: TGTGCCAGCAGTCCCCTCCTCTTACTAGCGGGAGCCGATATACAAGAGACCCAGTACTTC. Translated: CASSPLLLLAGADIQETQYF.

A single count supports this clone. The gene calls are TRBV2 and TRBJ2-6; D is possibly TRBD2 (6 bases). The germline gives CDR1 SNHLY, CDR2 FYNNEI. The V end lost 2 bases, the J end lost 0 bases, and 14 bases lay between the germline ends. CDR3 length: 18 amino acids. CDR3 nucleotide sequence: TGTGCCAGCAGTGAACCGCGGGGCAGGGCCTCTGGGGCCAACGTCCTGACTTTC. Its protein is CASSEPRGRASGANVLTF.

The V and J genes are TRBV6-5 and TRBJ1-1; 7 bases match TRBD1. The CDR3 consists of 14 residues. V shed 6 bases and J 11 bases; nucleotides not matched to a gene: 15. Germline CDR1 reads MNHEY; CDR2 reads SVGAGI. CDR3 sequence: CASRDGTALMPAFF. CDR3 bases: TGTGCCAGCAGGGATGGGACAGCCCTAATGCCGGCTTTCTTT.

The CDR3 bases are TGTGCCAGCTCGAGGACTAGCGAGACCTACAATGAGCAGTTCTTC. The encoded protein is CASSRTSETYNEQFF. This chain connects TRBV6-1 to TRBJ2-1; 9 bases are shared with TRBD2. Germline trimming cut 8 bases from V and 2 bases from J; bases unmatched to any gene: 7. This CDR3 region has 15 residues. CDR1 is MNHNS, CDR2 SASEGT, per germline.

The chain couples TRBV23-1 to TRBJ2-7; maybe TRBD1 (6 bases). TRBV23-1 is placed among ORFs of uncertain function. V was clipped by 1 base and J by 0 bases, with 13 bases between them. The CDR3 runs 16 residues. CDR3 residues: CASSQLKRTVSYEQYV. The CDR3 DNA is TGCGCCAGCAGTCAATTGAAGAGGACAGTCTCCTACGAGCAGTACGTC.

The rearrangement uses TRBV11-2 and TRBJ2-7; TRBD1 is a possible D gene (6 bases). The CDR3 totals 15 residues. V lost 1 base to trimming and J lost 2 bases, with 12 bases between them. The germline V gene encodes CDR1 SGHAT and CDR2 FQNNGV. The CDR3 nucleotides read TGTGCCAGCAGCTTAGCGCCAGGGGTTCCCTACGAGCAGTACTTC. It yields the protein CASSLAPGVPYEQYF.

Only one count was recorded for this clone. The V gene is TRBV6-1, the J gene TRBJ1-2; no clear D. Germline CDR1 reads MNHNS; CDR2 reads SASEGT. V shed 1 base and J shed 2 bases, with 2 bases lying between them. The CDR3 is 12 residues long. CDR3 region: CASSEVNYGYTF. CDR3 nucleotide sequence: TGTGCCAGCAGTGAAGTCAACTATGGCTACACCTTC.

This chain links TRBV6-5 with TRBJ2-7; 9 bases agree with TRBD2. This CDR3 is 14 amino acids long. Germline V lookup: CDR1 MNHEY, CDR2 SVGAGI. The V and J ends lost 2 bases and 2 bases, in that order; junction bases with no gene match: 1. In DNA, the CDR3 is TGTGCCAGCAGTTACGAGCGGGGGGCCTACGAGCAGTACGTC. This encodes CASSYERGAYEQYV.

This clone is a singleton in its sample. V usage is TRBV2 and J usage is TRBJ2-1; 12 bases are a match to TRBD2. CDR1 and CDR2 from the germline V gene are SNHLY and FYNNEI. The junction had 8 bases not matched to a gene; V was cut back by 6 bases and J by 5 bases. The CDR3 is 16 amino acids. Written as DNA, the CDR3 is TGTGCCAGCAGGACCCCTGGACTAGCGGGGAACAATGAGCAGTTCTTC. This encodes CASRTPGLAGNNEQFF.

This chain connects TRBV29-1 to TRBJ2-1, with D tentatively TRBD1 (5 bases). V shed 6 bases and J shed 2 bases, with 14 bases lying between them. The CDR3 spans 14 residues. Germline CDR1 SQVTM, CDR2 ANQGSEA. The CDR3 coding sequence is TGCAGCGTCGGAGCAGGGAACCCCTACAATGAGCAGTTCTTC. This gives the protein CSVGAGNPYNEQFF.

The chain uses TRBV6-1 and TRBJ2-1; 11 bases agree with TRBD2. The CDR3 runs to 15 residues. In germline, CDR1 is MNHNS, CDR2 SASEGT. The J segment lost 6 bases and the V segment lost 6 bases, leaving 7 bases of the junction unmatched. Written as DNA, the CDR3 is TGTGCCAGCAGATTACTAGCGGGGGAAGCCAATGAGCAGTTCTTC. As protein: CASRLLAGEANEQFF.

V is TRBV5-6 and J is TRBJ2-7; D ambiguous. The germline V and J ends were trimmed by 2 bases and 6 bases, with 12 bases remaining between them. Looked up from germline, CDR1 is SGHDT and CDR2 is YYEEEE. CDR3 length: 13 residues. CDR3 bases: TGTGCCAGCAGCTTAGGTGGGCGTCGCGAGCAGTACGTC. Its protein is CASSLGGRREQYV.

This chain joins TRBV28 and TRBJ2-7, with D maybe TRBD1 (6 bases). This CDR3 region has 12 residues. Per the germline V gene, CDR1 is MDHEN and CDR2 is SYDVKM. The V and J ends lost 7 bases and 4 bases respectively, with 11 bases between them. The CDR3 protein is CASTRTGYEQYF. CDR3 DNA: TGTGCCAGCACCCGCACAGGGTACGAGCAGTACTTC.

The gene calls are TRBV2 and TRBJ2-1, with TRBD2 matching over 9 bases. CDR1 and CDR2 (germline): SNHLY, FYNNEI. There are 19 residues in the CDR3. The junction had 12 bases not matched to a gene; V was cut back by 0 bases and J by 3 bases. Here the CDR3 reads CASSEATGLAGSVYNEQFF. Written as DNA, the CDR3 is TGTGCCAGCAGTGAAGCGACGGGACTAGCCGGATCGGTCTACAATGAGCAGTTCTTC.

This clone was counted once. CDR3 sequence: CASSSLAGGGNEQFF. CDR3 in DNA: TGTGCCAGCAGCTCCCTAGCGGGAGGCGGAAATGAGCAGTTCTTC. The genes are TRBV11-2 and TRBJ2-1, with 11 bases aligning to TRBD2. Unmatched junction bases numbered 6, after V lost 4 bases and J lost 7 bases. This CDR3 has 15 residues. Germline V CDR1 and CDR2: SGHAT, FQNNGV.